Below are 21 T cell receptor beta chains sequenced from a single sample in a study of regulatory T cells in long-lasting Graves disease (dated by TCRdb to the early 2020s). Receptor libraries were prepared by multiplex PCR. The instrument given in TCRdb is Illumina HiSeq 4000. iRepertoire HTBI primers and Arm-PCR amplification of CDR3 regions were used to construct TCR beta libraries. TCRdb's own reprocessing of the public reads used fastp at Q25 and MiXCR and kept productive beta chains. Rows matching on CDR3 protein sequence are summarized as one entry with the most common DNA and genes. The sample contains about 540,000 distinct CDR3 sequences, approximately 13% of them found a single time. The ten biggest clones cover roughly a tenth of the sample. The sample's time point label is to be understood as: newly diagnosed GD, antithyroid drugs for less than 3 months. For both TCR sequencing and RNA sequencing, RNA was extracted from PBMCs in TRIzol.

This sample was shared with a second study, whose subject was T cells in Graves' hyperthyroidism and ophthalmopathy.

Source: peripheral blood mononuclear cells (PBMCs), taken at new diagnosis, from a patient treated with antithyroid drugs. The receptor source for this set is a man aged 25 to 45 with Graves disease. Donor details come from another sample of the same person, matched by shared clones.

The table lists this clonotype with a few counts. The chain joins TRBV29-1 to TRBJ2-1; TRBD1 matches at 7 bases. Per the germline V gene, CDR1 is SQVTM and CDR2 is ANQGSEA. This CDR3 comprises 13 residues. V lost 3 bases, J lost 3 bases, and 2 bases stayed unmatched. For the CDR3, the DNA is TGCAGCGTTGACGGGGACAGCTACAATGAGCAGTTCTTC. Encoded protein: CSVDGDSYNEQFF.

The J gene is TRBJ1-1, the V gene TRBV5-1; D possibly corresponds to TRBD1 (5 bases). The CDR3 covers 14 residues. Germline CDR1 reads SGHRS; CDR2 reads YFSETQ. Trimming stripped 3 bases from V and 6 bases from J, with 15 bases between. The CDR3 DNA reads as TGCGCCAGCAGCTACGGGACGGACCTCGCTGAAGCTTTCTTT. This sequence encodes CASSYGTDLAEAFF. The full variable domain, with the rest looked up from reference TRBV5-1 and TRBJ1-1, is KAGVTQTPRYLIKTRGQQVTLSCSPISGHRSVSWYQQTPGQGLQFLFEYFSETQRNKGNFPGRFSGRQFSNSRSEMNVSTLELGDSALYLCASSYGTDLAEAFFGQGTRLTVV.

CDR3 nucleotide sequence: TGTGCCAGCAGTGACAGGGGGACAGGGGATCAGCCCCAGCATTTT. It codes for CASSDRGTGDQPQHF. This sequence joins TRBV6-4 and TRBJ1-5; 10 bases match TRBD1. CDR1 is MRHNA and CDR2 is SNTAGT in the germline V gene. V was pared by 2 bases and J by 5 bases, with 3 bases of the junction left unmatched. The CDR3 has 15 residues.

J is TRBJ2-1 and V is TRBV12-3 or TRBV12-4, with 9 bases matching TRBD1. This CDR3 contains 16 residues. J lost 7 bases, V lost 5 bases, and 12 bases had no gene match. The CDR3 reads CASSKLTGGARNEQFF. The CDR3 bases are TGTGCCAGCAGTAAACTTACAGGGGGCGCAAGGAATGAGCAGTTCTTC.

The CDR3 region is CSAHAGTEIYGYTF. The CDR3 DNA follows: TGCAGTGCTCATGCCGGGACAGAGATCTATGGCTACACCTTC. The chain is built from TRBV20-1 and TRBJ1-2; 7 bases are shared with TRBD1. CDR3 length equals 14 residues. Germline lookup yields CDR1 DFQATT and CDR2 SNEGSKA (reference sequence). V shed 5 bases, J shed 4 bases, and the junction held 10 bases outside the gene matches.

V gene TRBV5-1 combines with J gene TRBJ1-5, with D unclear. Germline V lookup: CDR1 SGHRS, CDR2 YFSETQ. Trimming took off 5 bases at V and 0 bases at J, with 6 bases between the two ends. This CDR3 is built from 13 residues. In DNA, the CDR3 is TGCGCCAGCAGGAACAGTAGCAATCAGCCCCAGCATTTT. Translated: CASRNSSNQPQHF.

CDR3 sequence reads: CASSQQQGSSGANVLTF. The CDR3 DNA reads as TGTGCCAGCAGCCAACAACAGGGTAGCTCTGGGGCCAACGTCCTGACTTTC. The rearrangement uses TRBV7-9 and TRBJ2-6; D is possibly TRBD1 (6 bases). Trimming left V 5 bases short and J 0 bases short, with 14 bases between. This CDR3 comprises 17 residues. The germline V gene has CDR1 SEHNR and CDR2 FQNEAQ (reference sequence).

Of note for this clonotype: Likely a read error: the CDR3 ends without its conserved phenylalanine or tryptophan. The limits of the CDR3 on the DNA are not certain, so only TCRdb's listed CDR3 is given. The chain couples TRBV10-3 to TRBJ1-1; TRBD1 is the table's D call, not checked against the DNA. Germline V CDR1 and CDR2: ENHRY, SYGVKD. The CDR3 is 8 residues long, ends included. The CDR3 reads CAIRTPER.

This clonotype was seen at least ten times. V usage is TRBV6-2 or TRBV6-3 and J usage is TRBJ1-1; the D is unclear. Deletions cut 2 bases from V and 1 base from J, with 8 bases between. The length of the CDR3 is 14 residues. From germline, CDR1 is MNHEY and CDR2 SVGEGT. CDR3 DNA sequence: TGTGCCAGCAGTTACGTTAGGGAGAACACTGAAGCTTTCTTT. It translates to CASSYVRENTEAFF.

This clonotype has a count of ten or more. The chain couples TRBV2 to TRBJ2-1; TRBD2 agrees at 10 bases. Germline-derived CDR1 and CDR2 are SNHLY and FYNNEI. The V and J ends lost 6 bases and 6 bases, in that order; junction bases with no gene match: 8. CDR3 length equals 15 residues. In DNA form, the CDR3 reads TGTGCCAGCAGGGAACTAGCGGGGCTCTCCAATGAGCAGTTCTTC. It translates to CASRELAGLSNEQFF.

This clonotype was picked up many times. CDR3 DNA sequence: TGTGCCAGCAGTTTAAACAGGGGGTACGAGCAGTACTTC. It translates to CASSLNRGYEQYF. The chain uses TRBV12-3 or TRBV12-4 and TRBJ2-7; 8 bases match TRBD1. With 2 bases clipped from V and 4 bases from J, the junction kept 1 base outside the gene matches. The CDR3 has 13 residues.

This clonotype was recorded many times. V is TRBV10-3 and J is TRBJ1-1, with no clear D. Deletions cut 0 bases from V and 2 bases from J, with 4 bases between. The CDR3 sequence is 13 residues long. Germline loops: CDR1 ENHRY, CDR2 SYGVKD. CDR3 sequence reads: CAISESSNTEAFF. Here the CDR3 DNA reads TGTGCCATCAGTGAGTCGAGTAACACTGAAGCTTTCTTT.

This sequence joins TRBV7-9 and TRBJ2-1; D perhaps matches TRBD1 (5 bases). V lost 5 bases and J 3 bases, leaving 14 bases between the germline ends. From germline, CDR1 is SEHNR and CDR2 FQNEAQ (reference sequence). This CDR3 is 15 amino acids long. CDR3 bases: TGTGCCAGCAGCCGACAGTCCTCTCTCTACAATGAGCAGTTCTTC. Translated, it gives CASSRQSSLYNEQFF. The whole variable domain, remainder taken from reference TRBV7-9 and TRBJ2-1, is DTGVSQNPRHKITKRGQNVTFRCDPISEHNRLYWYRQTLGQGPEFLTYFQNEAQLEKSRLLSDRFSAERPKGSFSTLEIQRTEQGDSAMYLCASSRQSSLYNEQFFGPGTRLTVL.

This clonotype was picked up many times. This CDR3 reads CSATTSYEQFF. CDR3 nucleotide sequence: TGCAGTGCAACGACTAGCTATGAGCAGTTCTTC. The chain combines TRBV20-1 with TRBJ2-1; 7 nucleotides match TRBD2. The germline V gene has CDR1 DFQATT and CDR2 SNEGSKA (reference sequence). V gave up 6 bases and J gave up 8 bases; unmatched junction bases: 4. The CDR3 has 11 amino acids.

The rearrangement links TRBV20-1 to TRBJ2-7; 16 bases align to TRBD2. J was trimmed by 6 bases and V by 6 bases; bases with no gene match: 8. This CDR3 is 15 amino acids long. Germline CDR1 reads DFQATT; CDR2 reads SNEGSKA (reference sequence). The DNA for the CDR3 is TGCAGTGCCGCCGGGACTAGCGGGAGGGTGGGCGAGCAGTACTTC. Translated, it gives CSAAGTSGRVGEQYF.

This clonotype has ten or more counts. J is TRBJ2-3 and V is TRBV20-1; 8 positions agree with TRBD1. Germline V gene sequence: CDR1 DFQATT, CDR2 SNEGSKA (reference sequence). The CDR3 totals 14 residues. With V trimmed by 6 bases and J by 0 bases, 5 bases remained unmatched. CDR3 region: CSADRGYSTDTQYF. The CDR3 DNA follows: TGCAGTGCAGACAGGGGATATAGCACAGATACGCAGTATTTT.

This clonotype was seen many times. The gene calls are TRBV20-1 and TRBJ2-1; 9 bases align to TRBD2. The CDR3 is 15 amino acids. Germline CDR1 DFQATT, CDR2 SNEGSKA (reference sequence). V trimming: 1 base; J trimming: 7 bases; junction bases outside the gene matches: 8. The CDR3, as DNA: TGCAGTGCTAGAGGGCTAGCGGGAAGAAGGAATGAGCAGTTCTTC. This translates into CSARGLAGRRNEQFF.

This clonotype was seen at least ten times. This chain links TRBV7-8 with TRBJ2-1; no clear D gene. The CDR3 extends over 16 amino acids. Germline V gene sequence: CDR1 SGHVS, CDR2 FQNEAQ. The V end was cut by 0 bases, the J end by 0 bases, with 9 bases between. This CDR3 reads CASSLAPMSSYNEQFF. In DNA form, the CDR3 reads TGTGCCAGCAGCTTAGCGCCGATGAGCTCCTACAATGAGCAGTTCTTC.

This clonotype was observed many times. The V and J genes are TRBV28 and TRBJ2-7; D is uncertain. Looked up from germline, CDR1 is MDHEN and CDR2 is SYDVKM. The CDR3 consists of 12 residues. V was clipped by 3 bases and J by 3 bases, with 6 bases between them. This CDR3 is CASSFKRYEQYF. CDR3 coding DNA: TGTGCCAGCAGTTTCAAGCGCTACGAGCAGTACTTC.

Ten or more counts support this clonotype. A read error may account for a junction end that differs from germline. The chain is built from TRBV20-1 and TRBJ2-7; no clear D. The CDR3 loop spans 12 amino acids. Germline-derived CDR1 and CDR2 are DFQATT and SNEGSKA (reference sequence). CDR3 coding DNA: TGCAGTGCTAGAGACACGATGGGCGGTAGACACTTC. Translation gives CSARDTMGGRHF.

At least ten counts were recorded for this clonotype. J is TRBJ1-1 and V is TRBV12-3 or TRBV12-4; D ambiguous. Trimming removed 5 bases at V and 0 bases at J, with 1 base between. The CDR3 has 11 amino acids. The CDR3 is CASSMNTEAFF. The CDR3 DNA follows: TGTGCCAGCAGTATGAACACTGAAGCTTTCTTT.